Listed below are T cell receptor beta chains from one sample, sequenced in a study of T cell changes during pregnancy in multiple sclerosis. Assay used: immunoSEQ multiplex PCR; TCRdb lists only in-frame clones, some missing. Among about 110,000 clones listed, around 93% were seen once. This specimen consisted of peripheral blood, obtained in the third trimester of pregnancy. The receptors here all came from a female donor in good health, enrolled as a control in a pregnancy study. Both conserved end residues are part of each CDR3. D genes are given only for firm matches. Only part of the rows carry a size: once, few, many, or a class if the clone is expanded.

NA	TRBV5-1	NA	TRBJ2-3	CASSFQGDTQYF	TGCGCCAGCAGCTTCCAGGGAGATACGCAGTATTTT
NA	TRBV14	TRBD2	TRBJ2-1	CASRGRGADEQFF	TGTGCCAGCAGGGGGCGGGGGGCCGATGAGCAGTTCTTC
NA	TRBV9	NA	TRBJ1-3	CASKAGDYSGNTIYF	TGTGCCAGCAAGGCCGGGGACTACTCTGGAAACACCATATATTTT
NA	TRBV10-3	NA	TRBJ2-5	CAISGSSRQETQYF	TGTGCCATCAGTGGTTCTAGCAGACAAGAGACCCAGTACTTC
NA	TRBV5-6	NA	TRBJ1-5	CASSLYPQAAGQPQHF	TGTGCCAGCAGCTTGTATCCCCAAGCGGCGGGACAGCCCCAGCATTTT
NA	TRBV5-5	TRBD2	TRBJ2-1	CASSPTGTSSYNEQFF	TGTGCCAGCAGCCCAACTGGGACTAGCTCCTACAATGAGCAGTTCTTC
NA	TRBV19	NA	TRBJ2-7	CASSIGTVGAYEQYF	TGTGCCAGTAGTATAGGGACAGTTGGAGCCTACGAGCAGTACTTC
NA	TRBV19	NA	TRBJ1-2	CASTPGYEANYGYTF	TGTGCCAGTACCCCCGGGTATGAAGCTAACTATGGCTACACCTTC
NA	TRBV25-1	NA	TRBJ1-4	CASSELVREKLFF	TGTGCCAGCAGTGAATTGGTACGGGAAAAACTGTTTTTT
NA	TRBV7-9	TRBD1	TRBJ1-1	CASSLGYRGSEAFF	TGTGCCAGCAGCTTAGGTTACAGGGGGAGTGAAGCTTTCTTT
NA	TRBV29-1	NA	TRBJ2-5	CSVEEQGASETQYF	TGCAGCGTTGAAGAACAGGGCGCATCCGAGACCCAGTACTTC
NA	TRBV19	NA	TRBJ1-1	CASIGAGGGGTEAFF	TGTGCCAGTATCGGGGCAGGCGGGGGGGGCACTGAAGCTTTCTTT
NA	TRBV27	NA	TRBJ2-7	CASSYERTLSYPEQYF	TGTGCCAGCAGTTACGAAAGGACACTGAGTTACCCCGAGCAGTACTTC
NA	TRBV7-2	TRBD1	TRBJ1-4	CASSRTGNEKLFF	TGTGCCAGCAGCCGGACAGGGAATGAAAAACTGTTTTTT
NA	TRBV6-6	NA	TRBJ2-5	CASLDGGTETQYF	TGTGCCAGCTTAGACGGCGGCACGGAGACCCAGTACTTC
once	TRBV11-3	NA	TRBJ1-1	CASSFDRRVNTEAFF	TGTGCCAGCAGCTTCGATCGCAGGGTGAACACTGAAGCTTTCTTT
NA	TRBV7-5	NA	TRBJ1-2	CARSDRVNYGYTF	TGTGCCAGAAGTGACAGGGTTAACTATGGCTACACCTTC
NA	TRBV9	TRBD1	TRBJ1-2	CASSVDSGTGGQGYTF	TGTGCCAGCAGCGTAGATTCCGGGACAGGGGGCCAAGGCTACACCTTC
NA	TRBV27	TRBD1	TRBJ2-7	CASSLGTAYEQYF	TGTGCCAGCAGTTTAGGGACAGCATACGAGCAGTACTTC
NA	TRBV19	NA	TRBJ2-2	CASSRPGDTGELFF	TGTGCCAGTAGCCGTCCGGGGGACACCGGGGAGCTGTTTTTT
NA	TRBV5-1	NA	TRBJ2-3	CASSLGGSTDTQYF	TGCGCCAGCAGCTTGGGGGGCAGCACAGATACGCAGTATTTT
NA	TRBV19	NA	TRBJ1-2	CASSTQQGPPFYGYTF	TGTGCCAGTAGTACGCAGCAGGGCCCTCCCTTCTATGGCTACACCTTC
NA	TRBV7-2	TRBD2	TRBJ2-7	CASTLGGYEQYF	TGTGCCAGCACCCTGGGGGGGTACGAGCAGTACTTC
NA	TRBV9	NA	TRBJ1-3	CASSVEHRQVAGNTIYF	TGTGCCAGCAGCGTAGAGCATCGACAGGTGGCTGGAAACACCATATATTTT
NA	TRBV7-2	NA	TRBJ2-7	CASSLVTDTYEQYF	TGTGCCAGCAGCTTAGTGACAGACACCTACGAGCAGTACTTC
NA	TRBV7-9	TRBD1	TRBJ1-1	CASSLEVGQAEAFF	TGTGCCAGCAGCTTAGAGGTAGGACAGGCTGAAGCTTTCTTT
NA	TRBV11-3	TRBD1	TRBJ2-1	CASSLGYRGPYNEQFF	TGTGCCAGCAGCTTAGGGTACAGGGGTCCCTACAATGAGCAGTTCTTC
NA	TRBV30	NA	TRBJ2-2	CACLPSFNTGELFF	TGTGCCTGCCTTCCGTCTTTTAACACCGGGGAGCTGTTTTTT
once	TRBV27	TRBD1	TRBJ1-1	CASSRDRGNTEAFF	TGTGCCAGCAGCCGGGACAGGGGGAACACTGAAGCTTTCTTT
NA	TRBV5-1	NA	TRBJ1-2	CASSPQGNYGYTF	TGCGCCAGCAGCCCACAGGGTAACTATGGCTACACCTTC
NA	TRBV7-2	NA	TRBJ2-3	CASSLASSTDTQYF	TGTGCCAGCAGCTTAGCGAGTAGCACAGATACGCAGTATTTT
NA	TRBV4-2	NA	TRBJ2-3	CASSPLPLGGTDTQYF	TGTGCCAGCAGCCCTCTCCCTCTTGGGGGGACAGATACGCAGTATTTT
NA	TRBV9	TRBD1	TRBJ1-2	CASSVQRSGTGSYYGYTF	TGTGCCAGCAGCGTGCAACGCTCTGGGACAGGGTCTTACTATGGCTACACCTTC
once	TRBV2	NA	TRBJ2-3	CASLAGAFSTDTQYF	TGTGCCAGCTTGGCGGGGGCGTTCAGCACAGATACGCAGTATTTT
NA	TRBV5-1	TRBD2	TRBJ2-1	CASSLAGGSPREQFF	TGCGCCAGCAGCTTGGCGGGGGGGTCACCCAGGGAGCAGTTCTTC
NA	TRBV7-9	TRBD2	TRBJ2-1	CASSPGGSGGSEQFF	TGTGCCAGCAGCCCCGGAGGTAGCGGGGGGAGTGAGCAGTTCTTC
NA	TRBV19	NA	TRBJ2-2	CASSPSTGIGELFF	TGTGCCAGTAGTCCCTCAACAGGGATCGGGGAGCTGTTTTTT
NA	TRBV7-8	NA	TRBJ1-5	CASSFDWDQPQHF	TGTGCCAGCAGCTTCGACTGGGATCAGCCCCAGCATTTT
NA	TRBV5-6	TRBD1	TRBJ2-1	CASSALRDRVYNEQFF	TGTGCCAGCAGCGCCCTGAGGGACAGGGTTTACAATGAGCAGTTCTTC
NA	TRBV7-2	TRBD1	TRBJ2-1	CASSSGQGINEQFF	TGTGCCAGCAGTAGTGGACAGGGCATCAATGAGCAGTTCTTC
NA	TRBV6-5	NA	TRBJ1-2	CASSYNLGEGGSYTF	TGTGCCAGCAGTTACAATCTTGGGGAGGGCGGAAGCTACACCTTC
NA	TRBV7-8	NA	TRBJ1-2	CASSPWGSSNYGYTF	TGTGCCAGCAGCCCATGGGGCAGTTCTAACTATGGCTACACCTTC
NA	TRBV7-2	TRBD2	TRBJ2-7	CASSLWGGGSYEQYF	TGTGCCAGCAGCTTATGGGGCGGGGGCTCCTACGAGCAGTACTTC